The 9 T cell receptor beta chains below all came from one sample that was sequenced in a study of CD8 T cells in Susac syndrome. Reverse transcription used roughly 0.45 to 1 ug RNA and random hexamers. One entry per CDR3 protein results from TCRdb running MiXCR on the immunoSEQ multiplex PCR reads. The data show about 200,000 distinct CDR3 sequences, about 91% seen once. Sequenced: CD4+ T cells from PBMCs. The receptors shown here come from a human donor with Susac syndrome.

The rearrangement links TRBV28 to TRBJ1-4; 9 bases agree with TRBD1. The germline V gene encodes CDR1 MDHEN and CDR2 SYDVKM. Losses at the gene ends were 3 bases for V and 8 bases for J; bases not matched to a gene: 10. The CDR3 has 16 residues. The CDR3 region is CASSFLGDREKEKLFF. The CDR3 DNA sequence: TGTGCCAGCAGTTTCTTAGGGGACAGGGAAAAGGAAAAACTGTTTTTT.

In this sample, this clonotype turned up once. This chain connects TRBV14 to TRBJ2-2; D unresolved. The V gene's germline CDR1 is SGHDN and CDR2 FVKESK. The CDR3 has 13 residues. Trimming removed 2 bases from V and 3 bases from J, with 4 bases in between. The CDR3 nucleotides read TGTGCCAGCAGCCAACAACACACCGGGGAGCTGTTTTTT. This codes for CASSQQHTGELFF.

The chain uses TRBV9 and TRBJ2-6; no clear D gene. Germline V CDR1 and CDR2: SGDLS, YYNGEE. Deletions cut 2 bases from V and 0 bases from J, with 15 bases between. This CDR3 has 18 amino acids. Written as DNA, the CDR3 is TGTGCCAGCAGCGTCAGCACTCTACTGGGCTCTGGGGCCAACGTCCTGACTTTC. Encoded protein: CASSVSTLLGSGANVLTF.

The chain uses TRBV12-3 or TRBV12-4 and TRBJ2-7, with D unclear. V gave up 5 bases and J gave up 3 bases, with 11 bases separating them. This CDR3 comprises 13 residues. The CDR3 DNA is TGTGCCAGCAGTCCTGGACCGTTCTACGAGCAGTACTTC. This gives the protein CASSPGPFYEQYF.

The chain joins TRBV7-8 to TRBJ2-4, with D perhaps TRBD2 (6 bases). The CDR3 consists of 15 residues. Germline lookup yields CDR1 SGHVS and CDR2 FQNEAQ. V lost 1 base and J lost 4, with 11 bases in between. The CDR3, as DNA: TGTGCCAGCAGCTTAGTGGAGGGCCGAAAAAACATTCAGTACTTC. It codes for CASSLVEGRKNIQYF.

This clonotype was recorded only once. This rearrangement joins TRBV27 to TRBJ1-2; the D is unclear. V was shortened by 6 bases and J by 0 bases, with 14 bases between the two germline ends. The CDR3 runs to 15 residues. In germline, CDR1 is MNHEY, CDR2 SMNVEV (reference sequence). The CDR3 DNA sequence: TGTGCCAGCAGCACACTGTCGGTGACTAACTATGGCTACACCTTC. Translation: CASSTLSVTNYGYTF.

V gene TRBV28 combines with J gene TRBJ2-2, with D hard to call. V lost 6 bases and J 5 bases, leaving 13 bases between the germline ends. CDR3 length equals 14 residues. Germline V lookup: CDR1 MDHEN, CDR2 SYDVKM. The DNA for the CDR3 is TGTGCCAGCAGCCCTCGTCGGTGGACCGGGGAGCTGTTTTTT. Amino acids: CASSPRRWTGELFF.

The chain carries TRBV18 and TRBJ1-2; 9 nucleotides match TRBD1. This CDR3 comprises 14 residues. CDR1 is KGHSH and CDR2 is LQKENI in the germline V gene. Trimming removed 3 bases from V and 8 bases from J; junction bases left unmatched: 7. The CDR3 DNA reads as TGTGCCAGCTCACCTGGGGACAGGGATCGGGGCTACACCTTC. Translation: CASSPGDRDRGYTF.

The chain links TRBV7-2 to TRBJ2-2; 13 bases are shared with TRBD2. The J segment lost 7 bases and the V segment lost 5 bases, leaving 7 bases of the junction unmatched. CDR1 and CDR2 from the germline V gene are SGHTA and FQGNSA. This CDR3 has 16 residues. CDR3 bases: TGTGCCAGCAGCCCAGGGACTAGCGGGAAGTACGGGGAGCTGTTTTTT. Translated: CASSPGTSGKYGELFF. Full variable domain (outside the CDR3, taken from reference TRBV7-2 and TRBJ2-2): GAGVSQSPSNKVTEKGKDVELRCDPISGHTALYWYRQSLGQGLEFLIYFQGNSAPDKSGLPSDRFSAERTGGSVSTLTIQRTQQEDSAVYLCASSPGTSGKYGELFFGEGSRLTVL.